The 11 T cell receptor beta chains in this list originate from one sample, sequenced in a study of T cells in Graves' hyperthyroidism and ophthalmopathy. Amplification of TCR beta CDR3 regions used RNA as the template. Using the HTBI primer set, a first-round RT-PCR was run on the TCR CDR3. TCRdb recomputed calls from the multiplex PCR reads with MiXCR, one row per CDR3 protein. The repertoire holds hundreds of thousands of distinct CDR3 sequences, over 35% seen once, with 7% to 10% in the top ten. Sequencing was carried out using blood. The receptors shown here come from a man aged 18 to 29 with Graves' hyperthyroidism.

The chain has TRBV7-9 and TRBJ2-5, with TRBD1 as a possible D gene (8 bases). Per the germline V gene, CDR1 is SEHNR and CDR2 is FQNEAQ (reference sequence). V was clipped by 4 bases and J by 5 bases, with 17 bases between them. This CDR3 is 15 amino acids long. CDR3: CASSWIGQGGETQYF. CDR3 nucleotides: TGTGCCAGCAGCTGGATCGGACAGGGAGGGGAGACCCAGTACTTC.

This clonotype was observed a handful of times. The genes are TRBV6-6 and TRBJ2-5, with 7 bases lining up with TRBD2. Germline V gene sequence: CDR1 MNHNY, CDR2 SVGAGI (reference sequence). J lost 1 base, V lost 4 bases, and 3 bases had no gene match. The CDR3 contains 14 residues. The CDR3 bases are TGTGCCAGCAGTTTACCTAGCGGCCAAGAGACCCAGTACTTC. As protein: CASSLPSGQETQYF.

This clonotype has a count of ten or more. The CDR3 is CASSEWDGHQPQHF. Here the CDR3 DNA reads TGTGCCAGCAGTGAGTGGGACGGTCATCAGCCCCAGCATTTT. The rearrangement uses TRBV25-1 and TRBJ1-5, with TRBD1 as a possible D gene (5 bases). Germline CDR1 MGHDK, CDR2 SYGVNS. V dropped 3 bases and J dropped 5 bases, with 11 bases sitting between them. CDR3 size: 14 residues.

The V and J genes are TRBV29-1 and TRBJ2-7, with D possibly being TRBD1 (6 bases). This CDR3 is built from 11 residues. The germline gives CDR1 SQVTM, CDR2 ANQGSEA. Trimming shortened V by 6 bases and J by 6 bases, and 12 bases separated the two germline ends. The CDR3: CSVGQSAEQYF. For the CDR3, the DNA is TGCAGCGTCGGACAGTCTGCCGAGCAGTACTTC.

The chain is built from TRBV5-1 and TRBJ2-7; D gene uncertain. Trimming left V 4 bases short and J 5 bases short, with 16 bases between. This CDR3 spans 14 amino acids. Germline assignment: CDR1 SGHRS and CDR2 YFSETQ. Here the CDR3 DNA reads TGCGCCAGCAGCCCCACCCGGACCGAGGACGAGCAGTACTTC. As protein: CASSPTRTEDEQYF.

This clonotype has only a few counts. V and J are TRBV12-3 or TRBV12-4 and TRBJ2-5; 9 nucleotides line up with TRBD2. After removal of 2 bases from V and 4 bases from J, the junction contained 2 bases not matched to a gene. CDR3 size: 14 residues. CDR3 coding DNA: TGTGCCAGCAGTTTAAGCGGGGGGCGAGAGACCCAGTACTTC. Translated: CASSLSGGRETQYF.

This clonotype came up many times. The rearrangement links TRBV7-8 to TRBJ1-2; D ambiguous. Germline V CDR1 and CDR2: SGHVS, FQNEAQ. V lost 2 bases, J lost 4 bases, and 14 bases lay in between. The CDR3 has 15 amino acids. The CDR3 loop is CASSLLAAELYGYTF. Written as DNA, the CDR3 is TGTGCCAGCAGCTTACTGGCGGCGGAACTCTATGGCTACACCTTC.

The chain has TRBV20-1 and TRBJ1-4; the match to TRBD2 covers 13 bases. The J call may be wrong; the DNA end is better matched by TRBJ2-2. The CDR3 runs 16 residues. The germline V gene encodes CDR1 DFQATT and CDR2 SNEGSKA (reference sequence). CDR3 sequence: CSAEGEGLAGTEELFF. CDR3 nucleotides: TGCAGTGCCGAGGGGGAGGGACTAGCGGGGACGGAGGAGCTGTTTTTT.

The chain recombines TRBV7-2 with TRBJ1-2; the D gene is possibly TRBD1 (5 bases). The ends were cut back, 5 bases at V and 3 bases at J, with 19 bases in the middle. There are 16 residues in the CDR3. Looked up from germline, CDR1 is SGHTA and CDR2 is FQGNSA. Here the CDR3 reads CASSLGPYGGDYGYTF. The CDR3 DNA sequence: TGTGCCAGCAGCCTAGGACCGTATGGGGGAGACTATGGCTACACCTTC.

This clonotype showed up many times. The V gene is TRBV19, the J gene TRBJ1-2; no clear D gene. Germline CDR1 is LNHDA and CDR2 is SQIVND (reference sequence). V was trimmed by 7 bases and J by 4 bases, leaving 19 bases between them. The CDR3 runs to 15 residues. CDR3 in DNA: TGTGCCAGTATCCCCGGGAGGACGGCCTCCTATGGCTACACCTTC. Translated, it gives CASIPGRTASYGYTF.

This clonotype was detected many times. This sequence joins TRBV29-1 and TRBJ2-2; a possible D gene is TRBD2 (6 bases). Germline values: CDR1 SQVTM, CDR2 ANQGSEA. The CDR3 is made up of 13 amino acids. Trimming pared 7 bases from V and 7 bases from J, leaving 16 bases between. This chain's CDR3 is CSGSRGAVGELFF. The CDR3 DNA sequence: TGCAGCGGTTCGCGGGGAGCCGTCGGGGAGCTGTTTTTT.